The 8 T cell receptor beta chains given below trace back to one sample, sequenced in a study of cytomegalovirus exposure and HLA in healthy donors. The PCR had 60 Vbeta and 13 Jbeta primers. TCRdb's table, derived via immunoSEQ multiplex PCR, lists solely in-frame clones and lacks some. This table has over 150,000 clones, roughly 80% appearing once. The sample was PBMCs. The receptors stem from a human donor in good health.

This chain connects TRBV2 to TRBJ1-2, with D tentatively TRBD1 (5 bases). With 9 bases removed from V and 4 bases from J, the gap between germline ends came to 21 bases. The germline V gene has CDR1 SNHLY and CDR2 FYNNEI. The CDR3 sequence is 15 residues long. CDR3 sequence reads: CASRGGETYPYGYTF. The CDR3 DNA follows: TGTGCCAGTCGCGGGGGGGAAACATATCCCTATGGCTACACCTTC.

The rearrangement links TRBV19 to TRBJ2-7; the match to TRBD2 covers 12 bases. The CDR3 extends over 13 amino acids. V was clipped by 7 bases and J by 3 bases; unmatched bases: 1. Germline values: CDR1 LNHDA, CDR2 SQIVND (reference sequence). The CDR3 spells CASKTSGGYEQYF. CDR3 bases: TGTGCCAGTAAGACTAGCGGGGGCTACGAGCAGTACTTC.

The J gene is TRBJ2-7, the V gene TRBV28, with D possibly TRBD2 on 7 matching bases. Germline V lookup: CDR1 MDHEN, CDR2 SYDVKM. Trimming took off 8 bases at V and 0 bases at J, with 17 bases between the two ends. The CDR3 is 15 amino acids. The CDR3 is CASVRGGVISYEQYF. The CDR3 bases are TGTGCCAGCGTAAGGGGGGGTGTCATCTCCTACGAGCAGTACTTC.

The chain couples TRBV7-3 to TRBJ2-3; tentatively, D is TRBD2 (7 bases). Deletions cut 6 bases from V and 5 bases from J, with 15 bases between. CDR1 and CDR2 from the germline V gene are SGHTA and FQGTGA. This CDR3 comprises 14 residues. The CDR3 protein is CASRRGASGDTQYF. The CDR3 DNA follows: TGTGCCAGCAGACGGGGGGCCTCAGGAGATACGCAGTATTTT.

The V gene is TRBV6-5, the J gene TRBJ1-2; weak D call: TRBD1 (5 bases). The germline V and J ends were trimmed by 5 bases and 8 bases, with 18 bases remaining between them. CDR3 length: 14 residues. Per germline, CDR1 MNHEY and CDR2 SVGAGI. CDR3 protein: CASSLDILSGGYTF. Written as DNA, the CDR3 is TGTGCCAGCAGTCTGGACATTCTCTCTGGGGGCTACACCTTC.

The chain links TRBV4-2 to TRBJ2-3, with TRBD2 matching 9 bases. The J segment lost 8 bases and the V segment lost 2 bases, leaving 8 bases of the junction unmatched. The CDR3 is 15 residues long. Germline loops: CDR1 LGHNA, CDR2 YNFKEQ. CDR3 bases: TGTGCCAGCAGCCAAAAAGCGGGGGGATTGGGTACGCAGTATTTT. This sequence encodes CASSQKAGGLGTQYF.

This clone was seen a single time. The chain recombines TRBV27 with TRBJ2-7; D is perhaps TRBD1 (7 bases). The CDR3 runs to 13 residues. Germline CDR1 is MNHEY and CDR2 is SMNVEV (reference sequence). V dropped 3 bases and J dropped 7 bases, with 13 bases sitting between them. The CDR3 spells CASSFGQGGEQYF. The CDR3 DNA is TGTGCCAGCAGTTTTGGCCAGGGGGGAGAGCAGTACTTC.

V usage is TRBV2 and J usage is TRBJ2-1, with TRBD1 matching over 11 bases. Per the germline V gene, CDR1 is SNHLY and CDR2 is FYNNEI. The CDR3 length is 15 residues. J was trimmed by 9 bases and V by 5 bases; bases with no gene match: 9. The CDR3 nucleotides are TGTGCCAGCAGTTCCGGGACAGGGGGACTAGGTGAGCAGTTCTTC. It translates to CASSSGTGGLGEQFF.